This TCR beta chain was profiled in a study of T cells in Graves' hyperthyroidism and ophthalmopathy. General study points: Appearing also in blood were most of the thyroid clonotypes expanded above 0.001.

Worth noting for this clonotype: The antigen is undetermined. A read error may explain this, as a much larger clone is one base away.

Criteria for exclusion of patients were uncontrolled infection, other autoimmune disease, pregnancy or lactation. Trimming removed 1 base from V and 3 bases from J, with 7 bases in between. Per germline, CDR1 SGHDT and CDR2 YYEEEE. CDR3 size: 14 residues. There were TCR beta CDR3 regions amplified from RNA transcripts. Initially, a first-round RT-PCR of the TCR CDR3 employed the HTBI primer set. TCRdb reanalysed the multiplex PCR reads using MiXCR and keeps one entry per CDR3 protein. The data contain roughly 700,000 distinct CDR3 sequences, under 45% of them singletons. What was sequenced was blood. V is TRBV5-6 and J is TRBJ2-2, with D unresolved. This receptor was obtained from a woman in her thirties or forties with Graves' hyperthyroidism. CDR3 sequence reads: CASSLSLDTGELFF. The CDR3 DNA reads as TGTGCCAGCAGCTTGTCCCTAGACACCGGGGAGCTGTTTTTT.